This T cell receptor (beta chain) was retrieved from a study of immune evolution from preneoplasia to lung adenocarcinoma. V was pared by 5 bases and J by 9 bases, with 17 bases between. The CDR3 spans 14 residues. Per germline, CDR1 MNHEY and CDR2 SMNVEV (reference sequence). Assay used: immunoSEQ multiplex PCR; TCRdb lists only in-frame clones, some missing. The table records thousands of clones, around four fifths of them present only once. The source of this sequence is an older donor with lung adenocarcinoma. The V gene is TRBV27, the J gene TRBJ2-1; possible D gene TRBD2, 5 bases. The sequenced sample consisted of FFPE adjacent normal lung tissue. The CDR3 nucleotides are TGTGCCAGCAGTCCGACACCCCTAGCTGGTGAGCAGTTCTTC. Protein: CASSPTPLAGEQFF.